This TCR beta chain was identified during a study of response to subunit inactivated influenza vaccine. Trimming took 0 bases from V and 11 from J, leaving 15 bases between them. The CDR3 extends over 14 amino acids. Germline CDR1 reads SGHAT; CDR2 reads FQNNGV. TCRdb reprocessed the RT-PCR reads via MiXCR and lists one record per CDR3 protein. The repertoire holds about 610,000 distinct CDR3 sequences, less than 15% seen once, with approximately 12% in the top ten. This chain links TRBV11-2 with TRBJ2-3; D possibly corresponds to TRBD1 (6 bases). This receptor was obtained from a man aged 45-65 years who received an inactivated influenza vaccine. This specimen consisted of PBMCs from blood, obtained roughly 13 days after vaccination. The CDR3 protein is CASSLETGLRGQYF. As DNA, the CDR3 is TGTGCCAGCAGCTTAGAAACAGGGTTAAGGGGGCAGTATTTT.